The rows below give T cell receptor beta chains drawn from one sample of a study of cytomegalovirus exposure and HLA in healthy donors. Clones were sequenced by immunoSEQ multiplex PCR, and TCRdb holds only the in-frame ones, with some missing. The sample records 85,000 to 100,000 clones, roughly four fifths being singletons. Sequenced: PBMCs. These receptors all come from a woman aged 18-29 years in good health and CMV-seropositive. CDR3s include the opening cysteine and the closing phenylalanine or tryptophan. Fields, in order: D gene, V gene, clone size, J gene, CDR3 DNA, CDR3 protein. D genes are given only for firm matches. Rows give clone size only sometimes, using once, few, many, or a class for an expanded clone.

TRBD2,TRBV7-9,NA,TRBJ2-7,TGTGCCAGCGCGAACGGGCGGGAGTCCCTCGAGCAGTACTTC,CASANGRESLEQYF
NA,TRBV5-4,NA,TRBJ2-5,TGTGCCAGCACAATTCAGGGGGGCGGGGAGACCCAGTACTTC,CASTIQGGGETQYF
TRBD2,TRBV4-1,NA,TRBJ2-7,TGCGCCAGCAGCCATACAGGTAGCGGGGTCACCTACGAGCAGTACTTC,CASSHTGSGVTYEQYF
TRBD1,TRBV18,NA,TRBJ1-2,TGTGCCAGCTCACCCCTCCGGACAGGGGGAACTAGCGGCTACACCTTC,CASSPLRTGGTSGYTF
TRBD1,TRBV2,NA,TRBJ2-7,TGTGCCAGCAGTGAAGCCCCGGACAGGGTAGGCGAGCAGTACTTC,CASSEAPDRVGEQYF
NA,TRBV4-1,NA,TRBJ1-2,TGCGCCAGCAGCCACCCCGGAGGGCAGGGAGGTAGTGGCTACACCTTC,CASSHPGGQGGSGYTF
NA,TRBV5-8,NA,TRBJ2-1,TGTGCCAGCAGCTTGGGGAACAGGGAGTGGGTACACAATGAGCAGTTCTTC,CASSLGNREWVHNEQFF
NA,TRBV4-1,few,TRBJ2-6,TGCGCCAGCAGCCAAGGTCGAGGTTGGACTGGGGCCAACGTCCTGACTTTC,CASSQGRGWTGANVLTF
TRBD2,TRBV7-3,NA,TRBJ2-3,TGTGCCAGCAGCGGAAAGAGCGGGGGGGGCACAGATACGCAGTATTTT,CASSGKSGGGTDTQYF
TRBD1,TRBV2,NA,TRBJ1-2,TGTGCCAGCAGTGAAGCTCCTATAGGGACAGCAAGCTACACCTTC,CASSEAPIGTASYTF
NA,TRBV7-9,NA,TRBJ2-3,TGTGCCAGCAGCTCAACCGGGACTGACGCACGAATAGATACGCAGTATTTT,CASSSTGTDARIDTQYF
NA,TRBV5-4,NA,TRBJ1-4,TGTGCCAGCAGTAAGGGGATGGATAATGAAAAACTGTTTTTT,CASSKGMDNEKLFF
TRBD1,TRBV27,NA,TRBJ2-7,TGTGCCAGCAGTTTAACAGGGGTTTTTATCTACGAGCAGTACTTC,CASSLTGVFIYEQYF
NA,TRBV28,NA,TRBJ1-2,TGTGCCAGCAGACCGAGGGGAGGGTTGGGGAACTATGGCTACACCTTC,CASRPRGGLGNYGYTF
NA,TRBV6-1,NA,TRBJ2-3,TGTGCCAGCAGTGAGGAGGACGGCACAGATACGCAGTATTTT,CASSEEDGTDTQYF
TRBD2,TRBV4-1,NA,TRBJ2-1,TGCGCCAGCAGCCAAGAATGGACTAGATTGTGGAATGAGCAGTTCTTC,CASSQEWTRLWNEQFF
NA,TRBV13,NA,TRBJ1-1,TGTGCCAGCAGTCCCGCAGGGTGGGAATTTTACACTGAAGCTTTCTTT,CASSPAGWEFYTEAFF
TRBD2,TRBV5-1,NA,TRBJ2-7,TGCGCCAGCAGCTTGGGAACTAGCGGGTCATACGAGCAGTACTTC,CASSLGTSGSYEQYF
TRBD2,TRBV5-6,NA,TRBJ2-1,TGTGCCAGCAGCTTGCGTAGCGGGAATGAGCAGTTCTTC,CASSLRSGNEQFF
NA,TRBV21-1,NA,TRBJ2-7,TGTGCCAGCAGCAAGGGGGCTCGGCAGTACTTC,CASSKGARQYF
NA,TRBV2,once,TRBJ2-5,TGTGCCAGGGGGGAGAGTGGTGGGGGCAAAGAGACCCAGTACTTC,CARGESGGGKETQYF
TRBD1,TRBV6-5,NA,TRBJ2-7,TGTGCCAGCGCCCTAAGACCGGGACAGTCCTACGAGCAGTACTTC,CASALRPGQSYEQYF
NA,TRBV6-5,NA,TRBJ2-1,TGTGCCAGCAGACTCTCGGGGGTAGTTTACAATGAGCAGTTCTTC,CASRLSGVVYNEQFF
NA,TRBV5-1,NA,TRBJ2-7,TGCGCCAGCAGCTTGGTCGGGTTTCAGGGGAGACCCTACGAGCAGTACTTC,CASSLVGFQGRPYEQYF
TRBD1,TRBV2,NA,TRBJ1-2,TGTGCCAGCAGTGTACAGGGGTCAGGCTATGGCTACACCTTC,CASSVQGSGYGYTF
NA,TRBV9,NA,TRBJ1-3,TGTGCCAGCAGTGACAGTTTCGGGGGATCTGGAAACACCATATATTTT,CASSDSFGGSGNTIYF
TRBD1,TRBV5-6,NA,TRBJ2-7,TGTGCCAGCAGCTGGCTGGGACAGGAATGGGGTTACGAGCAGTACTTC,CASSWLGQEWGYEQYF
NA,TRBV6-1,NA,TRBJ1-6,TGTGCCAGCAGTGGCCTTCGGGGGGCTGATAATTCACCCCTCCACTTT,CASSGLRGADNSPLHF